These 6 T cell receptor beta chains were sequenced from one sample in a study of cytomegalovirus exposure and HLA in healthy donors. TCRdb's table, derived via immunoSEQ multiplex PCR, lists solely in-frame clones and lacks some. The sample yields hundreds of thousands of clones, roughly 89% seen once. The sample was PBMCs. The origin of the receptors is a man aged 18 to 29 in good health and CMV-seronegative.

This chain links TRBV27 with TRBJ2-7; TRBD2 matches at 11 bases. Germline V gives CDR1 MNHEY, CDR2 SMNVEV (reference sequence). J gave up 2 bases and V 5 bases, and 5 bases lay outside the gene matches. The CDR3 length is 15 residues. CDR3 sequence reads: CASSPGTSGTYEQYF. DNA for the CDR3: TGTGCCAGCAGTCCAGGGACTAGCGGAACCTACGAGCAGTACTTC.

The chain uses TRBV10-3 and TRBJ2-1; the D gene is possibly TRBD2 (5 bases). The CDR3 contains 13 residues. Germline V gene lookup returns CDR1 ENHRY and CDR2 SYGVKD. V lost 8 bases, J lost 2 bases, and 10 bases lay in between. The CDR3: CAIGERTYNEQFF. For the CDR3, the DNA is TGTGCCATCGGGGAGAGGACCTACAATGAGCAGTTCTTC.

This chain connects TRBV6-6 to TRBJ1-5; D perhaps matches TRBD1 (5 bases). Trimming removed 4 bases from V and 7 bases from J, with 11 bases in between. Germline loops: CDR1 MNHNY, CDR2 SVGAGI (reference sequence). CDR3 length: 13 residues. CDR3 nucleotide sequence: TGTGCCAGCAGTTTGGGAGGGACCCAGCCCCAGCATTTT. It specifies CASSLGGTQPQHF.

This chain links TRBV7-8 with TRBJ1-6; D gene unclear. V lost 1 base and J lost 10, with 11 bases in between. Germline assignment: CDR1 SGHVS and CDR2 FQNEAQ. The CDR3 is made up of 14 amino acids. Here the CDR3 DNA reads TGTGCCAGCAGCTTAGGGCAGCGAGCGTCACCCCTCCACTTT. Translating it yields CASSLGQRASPLHF.

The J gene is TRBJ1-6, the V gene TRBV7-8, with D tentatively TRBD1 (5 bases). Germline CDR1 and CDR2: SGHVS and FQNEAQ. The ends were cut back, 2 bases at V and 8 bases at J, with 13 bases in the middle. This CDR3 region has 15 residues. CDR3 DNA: TGTGCCAGCAGCTTAAGCGGAGGGGTGGATTCACCCCTCCACTTT. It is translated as CASSLSGGVDSPLHF.

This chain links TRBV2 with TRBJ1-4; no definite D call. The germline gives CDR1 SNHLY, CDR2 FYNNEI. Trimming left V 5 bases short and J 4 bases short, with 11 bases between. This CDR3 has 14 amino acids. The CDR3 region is CASSYPAINEKLFF. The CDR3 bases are TGTGCCAGCAGTTACCCAGCGATTAATGAAAAACTGTTTTTT.